This passage covers 30 T cell receptor beta chains from one sample sequenced in a study of response to subunit inactivated influenza vaccine. MiXCR, applied by TCRdb to the RT-PCR reads, yields one record per CDR3 protein. Of 150,000 to 200,000 distinct CDR3 sequences in the sample, approximately 12% were seen once. These records were also assigned to another study, of T cells expressing NK-cell markers. This second report adds: For TCR beta, cDNA was produced by 5'RACE template switching with UMIs.

The sequences come from CD8+ T cells sorted from PBMCs, collected approximately 12 days after vaccination. The receptors here all came from a man in his fifties or sixties who received an inactivated influenza vaccine.

This clonotype was counted only a few times. This CDR3 reads CASSLWGGETQYF. Here the CDR3 DNA reads TGTGCCAGCAGTTTATGGGGAGGGGAGACCCAGTACTTC. The chain employs TRBV12-3 or TRBV12-4 and TRBJ2-5; 7 nucleotides line up with TRBD2. The CDR3 is made up of 13 amino acids. V was pared by 2 bases and J by 5 bases, with 2 bases of the junction left unmatched.

This clonotype was seen a few times. This chain links TRBV2 with TRBJ1-1; maybe TRBD1 (5 bases). CDR3 length: 15 residues. Germline CDR1 is SNHLY and CDR2 is FYNNEI. Between the trimmed V and J ends, which lost 4 bases and 2 bases, there was a span of 14 bases. Written as DNA, the CDR3 is TGTGCCAGCAGTGCATATGGGGGTCCAAACACTGAAGCTTTCTTT. This sequence encodes CASSAYGGPNTEAFF.

There are a few counts of this clonotype. The CDR3 loop reads CASSFVTREQYF. DNA of the CDR3: TGTGCCAGCAGCTTTGTTACTAGGGAGCAGTACTTC. This chain uses TRBV11-2 with TRBJ2-7, with D perhaps matching TRBD2 (5 bases). Germline CDR1 SGHAT, CDR2 FQNNGV. The CDR3 is 12 residues long. Trimming removed 3 bases at V and 7 bases at J, with 10 bases between.

In this sample, this clonotype turned up many times. The chain joins TRBV5-1 to TRBJ1-5; D possibly corresponds to TRBD1 (6 bases). The CDR3 has 13 residues. From germline, CDR1 is SGHRS and CDR2 YFSETQ. Trimming removed 0 bases at V and 6 bases at J, with 7 bases between. This chain's CDR3 is CASSLARGQPQHF. The CDR3 region has the DNA TGCGCCAGCAGCTTGGCCAGGGGTCAGCCCCAGCATTTT.

This clonotype has more than one count but fewer than ten. This rearrangement joins TRBV4-2 to TRBJ2-2, with D possibly matching TRBD2 (5 bases). From germline, CDR1 is LGHNA and CDR2 YNFKEQ. V dropped 0 bases and J dropped 6 bases, with 8 bases sitting between them. CDR3 length: 14 residues. CDR3 DNA: TGTGCCAGCAGCCAAGAAGTACTAGCCGGGGAGCTGTTTTTT. Translated, it gives CASSQEVLAGELFF.

This clonotype was observed many times. The chain couples TRBV11-2 to TRBJ1-4; D is possibly TRBD1 (6 bases). V was cut by 5 bases and J by 8 bases, with 18 bases left in between. The germline CDR1 and CDR2 sequences are SGHAT and FQNNGV. The CDR3 loop spans 15 amino acids. The CDR3 here is CASSGRDTPDEKLFF. For the CDR3, the DNA is TGTGCCAGCAGCGGCCGGGACACCCCTGACGAAAAACTGTTTTTT.

This clonotype showed up just a few times. The chain is built from TRBV15 and TRBJ2-3; 7 bases line up with TRBD1. Germline CDR1 is LNHNV and CDR2 is YYDKDF (reference sequence). J was trimmed by 0 bases and V by 2 bases; bases with no gene match: 8. The CDR3 has 17 amino acids. The CDR3 protein is CATSRLGTASSTDTQYF. Written as DNA, the CDR3 is TGTGCCACCAGCAGACTGGGGACAGCCTCTAGCACAGATACGCAGTATTTT.

This chain joins TRBV28 and TRBJ1-6; 8 bases are a match to TRBD1. The CDR3 extends over 15 amino acids. Germline-derived CDR1 and CDR2 are MDHEN and SYDVKM. Trimming at V came to 3 bases and at J to 7 bases, leaving 5 bases not matched to a gene. CDR3 DNA: TGTGCCAGCAGTTTCGACAGGGGAGCCAATTCACCCCTCCACTTT. Its protein product is CASSFDRGANSPLHF.

This clonotype was seen a handful of times. This chain connects TRBV27 to TRBJ2-3, with a possible D match to TRBD2 (6 bases). With 5 bases removed from V and 2 bases from J, the gap between germline ends came to 14 bases. CDR3 length equals 15 residues. Germline CDR1 is MNHEY and CDR2 is SMNVEV (reference sequence). The CDR3 is CASSPLADLTDTQYF. The DNA for the CDR3 is TGTGCCAGCAGTCCATTAGCGGATCTCACAGATACGCAGTATTTT.

This clonotype was counted only a few times. The chain recombines TRBV29-1 with TRBJ2-1; D not certain. Trimming stripped 1 base from V and 6 bases from J, with 22 bases between. Germline assignment: CDR1 SQVTM and CDR2 ANQGSEA. This CDR3 has 17 amino acids. CDR3 in DNA: TGCAGCGTTGAAGGGAATGGGGTTTTGGTAGTCCGCAATGAGCAGTTCTTC. Protein product: CSVEGNGVLVVRNEQFF.

This chain uses TRBV6-2 or TRBV6-3 with TRBJ2-1; D may be TRBD2 (6 bases). Germline CDR1 MNHEY, CDR2 SVGEGT. The CDR3 spans 15 residues. Trimming stripped 6 bases from V and 9 bases from J, with 21 bases between. The CDR3 protein is CASSRTSSPSVEQFF. The CDR3 nucleotides read TGTGCCAGCAGCCGTACTAGCAGCCCTAGTGTTGAGCAGTTCTTC.

This clonotype showed up just a few times. This chain uses TRBV29-1 with TRBJ2-7; D may be TRBD1 or TRBD2 (6 bases each). Deletions cut 5 bases from V and 5 bases from J, with 13 bases between. The germline gives CDR1 SQVTM, CDR2 ANQGSEA. The CDR3 runs to 12 residues. The CDR3 protein is CSVKGGANEQYF. CDR3 in DNA: TGCAGCGTTAAGGGGGGCGCAAACGAGCAGTACTTC.

There are a few counts of this clonotype. The V gene is TRBV7-6, the J gene TRBJ2-2; 8 positions agree with TRBD1. CDR1 is SGHVS and CDR2 is FNYEAQ in the germline V gene. The CDR3 is 15 amino acids. Trimming cost V 1 base and J 6 bases; bases outside gene matches: 4. The CDR3 DNA is TGTGCCAGCAGCTTAGAGGGGGGACAGGCCGGGGAGCTGTTTTTT. Protein sequence: CASSLEGGQAGELFF.

This chain links TRBV4-2 with TRBJ2-7; either TRBD1 or TRBD2 may fit D (6 bases each). The CDR3 length is 15 residues. Deletions cut 1 base from V and 1 base from J, with 11 bases between. CDR1 LGHNA and CDR2 YNFKEQ come from the germline V gene. The CDR3 protein is CASSQAGGGSYEQYF. CDR3 nucleotides: TGTGCCAGCAGCCAAGCTGGAGGGGGGTCCTACGAGCAGTACTTC.

This clonotype was found many times. The chain uses TRBV7-9 and TRBJ2-1, with 7 nucleotides matching TRBD2. The CDR3 spans 16 residues. Germline CDR1 is SEHNR and CDR2 is FQNEAQ (reference sequence). The V segment lost 6 bases and the J segment 4 bases; nucleotides outside the gene matches: 12. This CDR3 is CASSLQREAPYNEQFF. The DNA for the CDR3 is TGTGCCAGCAGTCTACAACGGGAGGCCCCTTACAATGAGCAGTTCTTC. Looking up the rest from reference TRBV7-9 and TRBJ2-1 gives the full variable domain: DTGVSQNPRHKITKRGQNVTFRCDPISEHNRLYWYRQTLGQGPEFLTYFQNEAQLEKSRLLSDRFSAERPKGSFSTLEIQRTEQGDSAMYLCASSLQREAPYNEQFFGPGTRLTVL.

The CDR3 is CASSFPRRGETQYF. The DNA of the CDR3 is TGTGCCAGCAGTTTTCCCCGCAGGGGGGAGACCCAGTACTTC. The gene calls are TRBV28 and TRBJ2-5; the match to TRBD1 covers 7 bases. This CDR3 comprises 14 residues. V shed 3 bases, J shed 5 bases, and the junction held 6 bases outside the gene matches. The germline V gene has CDR1 MDHEN and CDR2 SYDVKM.

This chain joins TRBV11-2 and TRBJ1-2, with no clear D. This CDR3 has 15 residues. Germline loops: CDR1 SGHAT, CDR2 FQNNGV. V was cut by 5 bases and J by 4 bases, with 17 bases left in between. DNA of the CDR3: TGTGCCAGCAGCGACCGTATAATTTCCTCCTATGGCTACACCTTC. This codes for CASSDRIISSYGYTF. The full variable domain, its missing parts supplied by reference TRBV11-2 and TRBJ1-2, is EAGVAQSPRYKIIEKRQSVAFWCNPISGHATLYWYQQILGQGPKLLIQFQNNGVVDDSQLPKDRFSAERLKGVDSTLKIQPAKLEDSAVYLCASSDRIISSYGYTFGSGTRLTVV.

This chain joins TRBV5-1 and TRBJ2-1, with 10 bases matching TRBD2. The junction had 15 bases not matched to a gene; V was cut back by 4 bases and J by 8 bases. CDR3 size: 17 residues. Germline lookup yields CDR1 SGHRS and CDR2 YFSETQ. The CDR3 sequence is CASSNPGLARKIDEQFF. The DNA for the CDR3 is TGCGCCAGCAGCAATCCGGGACTAGCGAGAAAGATTGATGAGCAGTTCTTC.

V is TRBV7-9 and J is TRBJ1-3; D may be TRBD1 (5 bases). The V gene's germline CDR1 is SEHNR and CDR2 FQNEAQ (reference sequence). The V end was cut by 0 bases, the J end by 3 bases, with 6 bases between. This CDR3 spans 14 amino acids. The DNA for the CDR3 is TGTGCCAGCAGCTTAGCCCAGGGTGGAAACACCATATATTTT. Protein product: CASSLAQGGNTIYF.

This clonotype was counted only a few times. This chain links TRBV11-2 with TRBJ2-7; D remains ambiguous. The V gene lost 0 bases and the J gene lost 3 bases, with 9 bases spanning the gap. Germline V gene sequence: CDR1 SGHAT, CDR2 FQNNGV. The CDR3 totals 14 residues. The CDR3 DNA sequence: TGTGCCAGCAGCTTAGATCCCGGGTACTACGAGCAGTACTTC. It specifies CASSLDPGYYEQYF.

This clonotype has a handful of counts. V usage is TRBV6-1 and J usage is TRBJ1-1; the D is unclear. Germline V gene data show CDR1 as MNHNS and CDR2 as SASEGT. CDR3 length equals 14 residues. Between the trimmed V and J ends, which lost 6 bases and 0 bases, there was a span of 11 bases. The chain's CDR3 is CASSPAPMNTEAFF. CDR3 DNA: TGTGCCAGCAGCCCCGCACCTATGAACACTGAAGCTTTCTTT.

This clonotype was detected ten times or more. This chain uses TRBV6-5 with TRBJ2-2; 8 bases are a match to TRBD2. Trimming at V came to 0 bases and at J to 4 bases, leaving 7 bases not matched to a gene. This CDR3 region has 17 residues. The germline V gene has CDR1 MNHEY and CDR2 SVGAGI. CDR3: CASSYSRAGALTGELFF. Here the CDR3 DNA reads TGTGCCAGCAGTTACTCTAGAGCGGGAGCACTCACCGGGGAGCTGTTTTTT.

J is TRBJ2-5 and V is TRBV11-2, with 9 positions matching TRBD2. The CDR3 spans 13 residues. Per the germline V gene, CDR1 is SGHAT and CDR2 is FQNNGV. The junction had 0 bases not matched to a gene; V was cut back by 2 bases and J by 5 bases. The CDR3 sequence: CASSLTSGETQYF. The CDR3, as DNA: TGTGCCAGCAGCTTAACTAGCGGGGAGACCCAGTACTTC.

The rearrangement joins TRBV5-1 to TRBJ2-7, with D tentatively TRBD1 (6 bases). V lost 1 base and J lost 0, with 11 bases in between. CDR1 and CDR2 from the germline V gene are SGHRS and YFSETQ. The CDR3 contains 15 residues. As DNA, the CDR3 is TGCGCCAGCAGCTTGTATCCGGACAGCTCCTACGAGCAGTACTTC. The encoded protein is CASSLYPDSSYEQYF.

This chain joins TRBV5-6 and TRBJ2-1; TRBD2 matches 9 bases. Trimming took 4 bases from V and 3 from J; bases not matched to a gene: 20. Germline V gives CDR1 SGHDT, CDR2 YYEEEE. The CDR3 spans 20 residues. The CDR3 DNA follows: TGTGCCAGCAGCGCCTCCGGCGGGAGGGCCGTTTTCAAGTTCTACAATGAGCAGTTCTTC. Its protein is CASSASGGRAVFKFYNEQFF.

The chain joins TRBV7-8 to TRBJ2-2; 8 bases map to TRBD1. CDR3 size: 15 residues. The germline V gene has CDR1 SGHVS and CDR2 FQNEAQ. Losses at the gene ends were 0 bases for V and 5 bases for J; bases not matched to a gene: 2. CDR3: CASSLATGVTGELFF. The CDR3 bases are TGTGCCAGCAGCTTAGCGACAGGGGTGACCGGGGAGCTGTTTTTT.

This chain uses TRBV4-1 with TRBJ2-1; D not resolved. V lost 3 bases to trimming and J lost 1 base, with 7 bases between them. The germline V gene has CDR1 MGHRA and CDR2 YSYEKL. The CDR3 runs 14 residues. For the CDR3, the DNA is TGCGCCAGCAGCCATACTGGTTCCTACAATGAGCAGTTCTTC. It translates to CASSHTGSYNEQFF.

This clonotype was detected a few times. The chain has TRBV10-3 and TRBJ2-7; D not certain. Germline values: CDR1 ENHRY, CDR2 SYGVKD. Trimming cost V 1 base and J 3 bases, with 10 bases left between them. The length of the CDR3 is 14 residues. This CDR3 reads CAISEWTFGYEQYF. The CDR3 DNA reads as TGTGCCATCAGTGAGTGGACGTTTGGCTACGAGCAGTACTTC.

This clonotype was counted ten times or more. The CDR3 DNA reads TGTGCCAGCGCCGAGTTACTAACCCAAGAGACCCAGTACTTC. Translating it yields CASAELLTQETQYF. This chain uses TRBV2 with TRBJ2-5; D is undetermined. Germline CDR1 is SNHLY and CDR2 is FYNNEI. The CDR3 has 14 residues. The V and J ends lost 8 bases and 1 base respectively, with 14 bases between them. Drawing the rest from reference TRBV2 and TRBJ2-5, the complete variable domain is EPEVTQTPSHQVTQMGQEVILRCVPISNHLYFYWYRQILGQKVEFLVSFYNNEISEKSEIFDDQFSVERPDGSNFTLKIRSTKLEDSAMYFCASAELLTQETQYFGPGTRLLVL.

This chain uses TRBV5-5 with TRBJ2-1, with 12 bases lining up with TRBD1. V gave up 4 bases and J gave up 2 bases; unmatched junction bases: 4. The CDR3 contains 16 residues. The germline CDR1 and CDR2 sequences are SGHKS and YYEKEE (reference sequence). DNA of the CDR3: TGTGCCAGCAGCGGAGGGACAGGGGGCGCCTACAATGAGCAGTTCTTC. It yields the protein CASSGGTGGAYNEQFF.